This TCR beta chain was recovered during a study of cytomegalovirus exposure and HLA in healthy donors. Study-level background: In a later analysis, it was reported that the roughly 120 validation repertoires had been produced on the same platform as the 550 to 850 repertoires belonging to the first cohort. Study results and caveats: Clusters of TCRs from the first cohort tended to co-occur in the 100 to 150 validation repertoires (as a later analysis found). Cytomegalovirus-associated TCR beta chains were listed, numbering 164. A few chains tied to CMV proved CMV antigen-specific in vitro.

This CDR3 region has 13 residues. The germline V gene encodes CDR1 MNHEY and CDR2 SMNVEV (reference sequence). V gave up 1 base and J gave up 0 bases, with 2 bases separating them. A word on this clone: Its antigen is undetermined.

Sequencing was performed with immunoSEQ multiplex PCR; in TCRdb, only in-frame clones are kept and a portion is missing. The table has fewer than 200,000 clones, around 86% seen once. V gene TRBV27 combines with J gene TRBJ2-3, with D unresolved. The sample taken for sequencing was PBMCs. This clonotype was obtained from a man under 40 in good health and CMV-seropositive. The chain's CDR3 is CASSLFSTDTQYF. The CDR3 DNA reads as TGTGCCAGCAGTTTATTTAGCACAGATACGCAGTATTTT.